This entry features one T cell receptor (beta chain) sequence. Its antigen is still unknown. The data derive from a study of shared clonotypes between healthy human individuals. Study findings and constraints: Among the subsets, naive ones generally showed larger estimated richness than memory ones. Generation of non-shared clonotypes was less probable than generation of clonotypes shared by all four donors.

Per germline, CDR1 MNHNS and CDR2 SASEGT. This CDR3 region has 12 residues. The germline V and J ends were trimmed by 6 bases and 5 bases, with 11 bases remaining between them. Sequencing used immunoSEQ multiplex PCR; TCRdb keeps in-frame clones, though not all of them. The sample carries over a million clones, around three quarters recorded once. What was sequenced was memory CD4+ T cells from PBMCs. Subset described: CD45RA-negative fraction. The TCR comes from a man in his late teens or twenties in good health. Some clones in this sample may be carry-over from other donors' samples. The chain joins TRBV6-1 to TRBJ2-7, with D unresolved. The CDR3 region is CASRPLMDEQYF. The CDR3 DNA follows: TGTGCCAGCAGACCACTTATGGACGAGCAGTACTTC.